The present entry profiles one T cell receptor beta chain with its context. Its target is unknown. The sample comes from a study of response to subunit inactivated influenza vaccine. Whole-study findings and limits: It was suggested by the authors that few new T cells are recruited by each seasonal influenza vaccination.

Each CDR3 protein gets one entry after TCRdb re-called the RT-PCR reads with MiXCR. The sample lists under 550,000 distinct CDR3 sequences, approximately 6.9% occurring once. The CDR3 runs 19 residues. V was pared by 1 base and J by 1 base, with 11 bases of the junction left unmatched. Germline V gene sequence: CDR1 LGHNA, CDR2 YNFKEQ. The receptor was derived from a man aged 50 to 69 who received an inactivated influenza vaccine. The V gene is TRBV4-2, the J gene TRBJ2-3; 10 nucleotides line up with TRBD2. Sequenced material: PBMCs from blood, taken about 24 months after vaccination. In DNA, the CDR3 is TGTGCCAGCAGCCAAGTTTATTCACCTAGCGGGGGACGCACAGATACGCAGTATTTT. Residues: CASSQVYSPSGGRTDTQYF.